Listed below are T cell receptor beta chains from one sample, sequenced in a study of cytomegalovirus exposure and HLA in healthy donors. The table came from immunoSEQ multiplex PCR; TCRdb's copy has only in-frame clones and leaves some out. The sample yields roughly 120,000 clones, roughly 81% seen once. The sequenced sample consisted of PBMCs. These receptors all come from a woman in her 30s in good health and CMV-seronegative. Both conserved end residues are part of each CDR3. D genes are given only for firm matches. Expanded clones get a size class; other rows say once, few or many, or leave the size out.

V	size	D	J	DNA	CDR3
TRBV11-2	-	-	TRBJ1-2	TGTGCCAGCAGCTTAGATGGAGGTCTGAACAGTGCCTACTATGGCTACACCTTC	CASSLDGGLNSAYYGYTF
TRBV29-1	-	-	TRBJ1-1	TGCAGCGTTTGGCGGAGTACTGAAGCTTTCTTT	CSVWRSTEAFF
TRBV18	-	TRBD1	TRBJ1-2	TGTGCCAGCTCACCGGGACAGGGGTCCCCTGGCTACACCTTC	CASSPGQGSPGYTF
TRBV5-1	-	-	TRBJ1-1	TGCGCCAGCCGGGGGTGGACCTCAGCGAACACTGAAGCTTTCTTT	CASRGWTSANTEAFF
TRBV7-2	once	-	TRBJ2-4	TGTGCCAGCAGCTTCCAACTGAGCGGCCTAGCCAAAAACATTCAGTACTTC	CASSFQLSGLAKNIQYF
TRBV18	-	TRBD2	TRBJ2-2	TGTGCCAGCTCACCTAGCGGGGGTGACACCGGGGAGCTGTTTTTT	CASSPSGGDTGELFF
TRBV7-2	-	-	TRBJ1-2	TGTGCCAGCAGCCCGACCCCCGGGAACTATGGCTACACCTTC	CASSPTPGNYGYTF
TRBV10-1	-	TRBD2	TRBJ2-1	TGCGCCAGCAGTGGCGGGAGGAGCTCCTACAATGAGCAGTTCTTC	CASSGGRSSYNEQFF
TRBV4-3	once	-	TRBJ1-1	TGCGCCAGCAGCCTGACAGATAACACTGAAGCTTTCTTT	CASSLTDNTEAFF
TRBV7-9	-	-	TRBJ2-1	TGTGCCAGCAGCTTAGCCGTAGAGCAGTTCTTC	CASSLAVEQFF
TRBV6-5	-	-	TRBJ2-7	TGTGCCAGCAGTTACCTCCGGGGCGAGCAGTACTTC	CASSYLRGEQYF
TRBV30	-	TRBD1	TRBJ1-5	TGTGCCTGGAGAGTGTACGGACAGGGGGTCAATCAGCCCCAGCATTTT	CAWRVYGQGVNQPQHF
TRBV6-6	-	-	TRBJ2-3	TGTGCCAGCATTGGAGGGACCACAGATACGCAGTATTTT	CASIGGTTDTQYF
TRBV2	-	-	TRBJ2-7	TGTGCCAGCAGTCCCCAGGGGCCGAGCTCCTACGAGCAGTACTTC	CASSPQGPSSYEQYF
TRBV6-5	-	TRBD1	TRBJ2-7	TGTGCCAGCAGTTACTCTACAGGGGGCTACGAGCAGTACTTC	CASSYSTGGYEQYF
TRBV11-2	few	-	TRBJ2-4	TGTGCCAGCAGCTTAGACGGGGGAGCCAAAAACATTCAGTACTTC	CASSLDGGAKNIQYF
TRBV6-5	few	TRBD1	TRBJ2-3	TGTGCCAGCAGCGTCAGGGGGCTCGGGGATACGCAGTATTTT	CASSVRGLGDTQYF
TRBV7-8	-	-	TRBJ1-1	TGTGCCAGCAGCTTAGAGAGGAACACTGAAGCTTTCTTT	CASSLERNTEAFF
TRBV7-9	-	-	TRBJ2-3	TGTGCCAGCAGCTCGGACTTAGATACGCAGTATTTT	CASSSDLDTQYF
TRBV7-2	-	-	TRBJ2-7	TGTGTCAGCAGCTTAGCGTTTCAAGAGCAGTACTTC	CVSSLAFQEQYF
TRBV7-9	-	TRBD1	TRBJ1-5	TGTGCCAGCAGCTTGTACGGACAGGGAATGGGCAATCAGCCCCAGCATTTT	CASSLYGQGMGNQPQHF
TRBV2	-	TRBD1	TRBJ2-7	TGTGCCAGCAGACCGACAGGGTTGGCCTCCAACTCCTACGAGCAGTACTTC	CASRPTGLASNSYEQYF
TRBV18	-	-	TRBJ2-3	TGTGCCAGCTCACCAACCCCTACCTTTAGGACAGGTCGAGGGACTTCCACAGATACGCAGTATTTT	CASSPTPTFRTGRGTSTDTQYF
TRBV18	-	TRBD1	TRBJ2-7	TGTGCCAGCTCAAGCTCGACAGGGGTTGGCTACGAGCAGTACTTC	CASSSSTGVGYEQYF
TRBV5-1	-	-	TRBJ2-5	TGCGCCAGCAGCTTGTCGGCGGGTTTGGGGGAGACCCAGTACTTC	CASSLSAGLGETQYF
TRBV18	-	TRBD2	TRBJ2-5	TGTGCCAGCTCAGTACTAGCGGGGGAGCAAGAGACCCAGTACTTC	CASSVLAGEQETQYF
TRBV19	once	TRBD2	TRBJ2-7	TGTGCCAGTAGTATAGCCCTAGCGGGAGGGCCCGGCGAGCAGTACTTC	CASSIALAGGPGEQYF
TRBV5-1	-	TRBD2	TRBJ2-1	TGCGCCAGCAGTGGACTAGCGGGAGGGAATGAGCAGTTCTTC	CASSGLAGGNEQFF
TRBV9	-	-	TRBJ1-3	TGTGCCAGCAGCGTCGGGACTGCTGGAAACACCATATATTTT	CASSVGTAGNTIYF
TRBV28	-	-	TRBJ1-1	TGTGCCAGCAGTTCCTGGACTCGGGGGGACACTGAAGCTTTCTTT	CASSSWTRGDTEAFF
TRBV4-1	-	-	TRBJ1-1	TGCGCCAGCCTAGGGGGGGTGAACACTGAAGCTTTCTTT	CASLGGVNTEAFF
TRBV6-6	-	TRBD1	TRBJ2-1	TGTGCCAGCAGTCTACCCCGGACAGGGGGCTTCAATGAGCAGTTCTTC	CASSLPRTGGFNEQFF
TRBV30	few	-	TRBJ1-1	TGTGCCTCCACGGGCAGGGTCACTGAAGCTTTCTTT	CASTGRVTEAFF
TRBV18	-	TRBD2	TRBJ2-1	TGTGCCAGCTCACCACCGGGTGCTAGCGGGAGAAGTGAGCAGTTCTTC	CASSPPGASGRSEQFF
TRBV10-3	few	-	TRBJ1-1	TGTGCCATCAGTGAGCCGAACCAGGGTTGCGCTTTCTTT	CAISEPNQGCAFF
TRBV6-5	few	-	TRBJ1-1	TGTGCCAGCAGTTACAACACGGCGGAGGTGGCTGAAGCTTTCTTT	CASSYNTAEVAEAFF
TRBV7-3	-	TRBD2	TRBJ2-1	TGTGCCAGCAGCCCGAGGGTCCTAGCGGGGGTGCATGAGCAGTTCTTC	CASSPRVLAGVHEQFF
TRBV25-1	-	TRBD1	TRBJ2-7	TGTGCCAGCAGTACGACAGGGGGCTACGAGCAGTACTTC	CASSTTGGYEQYF
TRBV6-5	-	-	TRBJ1-5	TGTGCCAGCAGTTACGGCCTCAATCAGCCCCAGCATTTT	CASSYGLNQPQHF
TRBV5-1	-	-	TRBJ1-1	TGCGCCAGCAGACCTGGAGGTGTGAACACTGAAGCTTTCTTT	CASRPGGVNTEAFF
TRBV19	few	TRBD1	TRBJ1-2	TGTGCCAGTAGTATGACCGGGACAGGGGGCTTTGGCTACACCTTC	CASSMTGTGGFGYTF
TRBV7-7	few	-	TRBJ2-5	TGTGCTACCACCCCTACCGGGACTCAAGGCGAGACCCAGTACTTC	CATTPTGTQGETQYF
TRBV7-2	-	TRBD1	TRBJ1-4	TGTGCCAGCAGCTCGCAAGGGACAGCCGATGAAAAACTGTTTTTT	CASSSQGTADEKLFF